A single sample is the source of the 27 T cell receptor beta chains below, sequenced in a study of cytomegalovirus exposure and HLA in healthy donors. The PCR made use of 60 Vbeta and 13 Jbeta primers. Profiled with immunoSEQ multiplex PCR; TCRdb holds only in-frame clones, not every one. The sample contains 150,000 or so clones, around 81% of which appear only once. The sample was PBMCs. The receptors shown here come from a woman in her forties in good health and CMV-seropositive.

V is TRBV5-5 and J is TRBJ2-7, with 8 bases matching TRBD1. CDR1 is SGHKS and CDR2 is YYEKEE in the germline V gene (reference sequence). CDR3 length: 14 amino acids. J gave up 6 bases and V 5 bases, and 10 bases lay outside the gene matches. The CDR3 region has the DNA TGTGCCAGCAGTCAAGACAGGGGCCAGGGCGAGCAGTACTTC. Translation gives CASSQDRGQGEQYF.

The chain combines TRBV5-1 with TRBJ2-1; 7 bases are a match to TRBD2. With V trimmed by 2 bases and J by 0 bases, 2 bases remained unmatched. The germline CDR1 and CDR2 sequences are SGHRS and YFSETQ. CDR3 length: 15 amino acids. This chain's CDR3 is CASSFSGASYNEQFF. The CDR3 DNA is TGCGCCAGCAGCTTCAGCGGGGCCTCCTACAATGAGCAGTTCTTC.

This chain connects TRBV21-1 to TRBJ1-2; the D segment call TRBD1 is taken from the table without a DNA check. TRBV21-1 is a documented pseudogene. The CDR3 is 16 amino acids. The CDR3 loop reads CASSKGAQQGAGGYTF. Here the CDR3 DNA reads TGTGCCAGCAGCAAAGGGGCTCAGCAGGGGGCTGGTGGCTACACCTTC.

The rearrangement links TRBV27 to TRBJ1-1; 8 bases are shared with TRBD1. This CDR3 is 13 amino acids long. Germline lookup yields CDR1 MNHEY and CDR2 SMNVEV (reference sequence). The V and J ends lost 4 bases and 6 bases, in that order; junction bases with no gene match: 4. The CDR3 DNA reads TGTGCCAGCAGTTACGGACAGGGCTCTGAAGCTTTCTTT. It specifies CASSYGQGSEAFF.

The chain joins TRBV10-1 to TRBJ2-3; the match to TRBD1 covers 11 bases. Trimming took 6 bases from V and 6 from J; bases not matched to a gene: 5. CDR1 is WNHNN, CDR2 SYGVQD, per germline (reference sequence). There are 14 residues in the CDR3. The CDR3 loop reads CASSRDRGEDTQYF. DNA of the CDR3: TGCGCCAGCAGCCGGGACAGGGGGGAGGATACGCAGTATTTT.

This sequence joins TRBV7-3 and TRBJ2-5; TRBD1 might be the D (5 bases). This CDR3 is 15 amino acids long. CDR1 and CDR2 (germline): SGHTA, FQGTGA. V lost 5 bases and J lost 1, with 14 bases in between. The CDR3 sequence: CASSKKGQFQETQYF. The CDR3 DNA sequence: TGTGCCAGCAGCAAAAAGGGGCAGTTCCAAGAGACCCAGTACTTC. The full variable domain, completed using reference TRBV7-3 and TRBJ2-5, is GAGVSQTPSNKVTEKGKYVELRCDPISGHTALYWYRQSLGQGPEFLIYFQGTGAADDSGLPNDRFFAVRPEGSVSTLKIQRTERGDSAVYLCASSKKGQFQETQYFGPGTRLLVL.

The CDR3 sequence is CASSFAGGPYEQYF. The CDR3 DNA reads as TGTGCCAGCAGCTTCGCGGGAGGGCCCTACGAGCAGTACTTC. The V call is TRBV5-4, the J call TRBJ2-7; 9 bases fit TRBD2. Germline trimming cut 2 bases from V and 2 bases from J; bases unmatched to any gene: 2. This CDR3 spans 14 amino acids. Germline values: CDR1 SGHNT, CDR2 YYREEE (reference sequence).

This clone was seen a single time. This chain connects TRBV5-1 to TRBJ2-7; 7 nucleotides agree with TRBD1. V shed 4 bases, J shed 0 bases, and the junction held 7 bases outside the gene matches. The CDR3 covers 15 residues. The V gene's germline CDR1 is SGHRS and CDR2 YFSETQ. CDR3 residues: CASSPTTGSSYEQYF. The CDR3 DNA reads TGCGCCAGCAGCCCTACGACAGGGAGCTCCTACGAGCAGTACTTC.

The genes are TRBV27 and TRBJ2-7, with 14 nucleotides matching TRBD2. The V gene's germline CDR1 is MNHEY and CDR2 SMNVEV (reference sequence). The CDR3 has 16 residues. J gave up 9 bases and V 5 bases, and 12 bases lay outside the gene matches. The CDR3 DNA sequence: TGTGCCAGCAGTCCAACCGGGACTAGCGGGAGTATGGGGCAGTACTTC. It yields the protein CASSPTGTSGSMGQYF.

This rearrangement joins TRBV6-5 to TRBJ2-1, with TRBD1 matching over 10 bases. Trimming cost V 6 bases and J 3 bases; bases outside gene matches: 2. This CDR3 has 14 residues. The germline CDR1 and CDR2 sequences are MNHEY and SVGAGI. The CDR3 here is CASSRDRGYNEQFF. In DNA form, the CDR3 reads TGTGCCAGCAGCCGGGACAGGGGCTACAATGAGCAGTTCTTC.

This chain links TRBV5-1 with TRBJ2-1; TRBD2 matches at 7 bases. The ends lost 1 base at V and 5 bases at J; junction bases unmatched: 3. From germline, CDR1 is SGHRS and CDR2 YFSETQ. The CDR3 covers 14 residues. The CDR3 nucleotides are TGCGCCAGCAGCTTGAGACGGGAGGACAATGAGCAGTTCTTC. Translating it yields CASSLRREDNEQFF.

This clone occurred a few times. The CDR3: CASSQVPGLAYEQYF. The CDR3 DNA reads as TGCGCCAGCAGCCAGGTGCCGGGACTAGCATACGAGCAGTACTTC. The V gene is TRBV4-1, the J gene TRBJ2-7; 9 nucleotides line up with TRBD2. This CDR3 is built from 15 residues. V lost 3 bases, J lost 4 bases, and 7 bases stayed unmatched. Germline lookup yields CDR1 MGHRA and CDR2 YSYEKL.

This clone has just a few counts. The chain uses TRBV5-3 and TRBJ1-6; 8 bases are shared with TRBD1. TRBV5-3 is an open reading frame whose function is uncertain. The CDR3 has 13 amino acids. V was clipped by 4 bases and J by 9 bases; unmatched bases: 3. In DNA form, the CDR3 reads TGTGCCAGAAGCCCTGACAGGGGTTCACCCCTCCACTTT. As protein: CARSPDRGSPLHF.

A word on this clone: One end of the junction varies from germline; a read error may be responsible. The rearrangement joins TRBV30 to TRBJ1-2; D gene uncertain. CDR3 length: 15 amino acids. CDR1 GTSNPN and CDR2 SVGIG come from the germline V gene (reference sequence). The CDR3 coding sequence is TGTGCCTGGAGTGTACTGTCCGGAGTATTTTATGGCTCCACCTTC. Protein: CAWSVLSGVFYGSTF.

This clone is deemed medium-sized (0.01 to 0.1%). The chain uses TRBV5-8 and TRBJ2-1, with a possible D match to TRBD2 (6 bases). Germline values: CDR1 SGHTS, CDR2 YDEGEE. Trimming took 0 bases from V and 5 from J, leaving 15 bases between them. The CDR3 length is 16 residues. This chain's CDR3 is CASSLGGFSGNNEQFF. In DNA form, the CDR3 reads TGTGCCAGCAGCTTGGGAGGATTTAGCGGAAACAATGAGCAGTTCTTC.

In DNA form, the CDR3 reads TGTGCTAGTGGTTTGACCACAGGGGTTTACGAGCAGTACTTC. It encodes CASGLTTGVYEQYF. The chain has TRBV12-5 and TRBJ2-7; 7 nucleotides line up with TRBD1. With V trimmed by 2 bases and J by 4 bases, 5 bases remained unmatched. This CDR3 contains 14 residues. Germline V gene lookup returns CDR1 LGHNT and CDR2 FRNRAP. Looking up the rest from reference TRBV12-5 and TRBJ2-7 gives the full variable domain: DARVTQTPRHKVTEMGQEVTMRCQPILGHNTVFWYRQTMMQGLELLAYFRNRAPLDDSGMPKDRFSAEMPDATLATLKIQPSEPRDSAVYFCASGLTTGVYEQYFGPGTRLTVT.

This clone was recorded a few times. This chain connects TRBV5-6 to TRBJ2-4; D is unclear. Per germline, CDR1 SGHDT and CDR2 YYEEEE. V was trimmed by 3 bases and J by 5 bases, leaving 9 bases between them. This CDR3 region has 13 residues. The CDR3 region is CASSYFSENIQYF. CDR3 sequence (DNA): TGTGCCAGCAGCTATTTCTCCGAAAACATTCAGTACTTC.

The V and J genes are TRBV27 and TRBJ2-7; 8 nucleotides align to TRBD2. Germline CDR1 is MNHEY and CDR2 is SMNVEV (reference sequence). Trimming took 5 bases from V and 5 from J; bases not matched to a gene: 5. The CDR3 covers 13 residues. The CDR3 loop is CASSGAGANEQYF. The CDR3, as DNA: TGTGCCAGCAGTGGAGCGGGAGCCAACGAGCAGTACTTC.

CDR3 region: CASSPLGTEVNTEAFF. The CDR3 DNA reads TGTGCCAGCAGCCCTCTTGGGACAGAGGTGAACACTGAAGCTTTCTTT. J is TRBJ1-1 and V is TRBV5-4, with 7 nucleotides matching TRBD1. The CDR3 consists of 16 residues. Germline CDR1 and CDR2: SGHNT and YYREEE (reference sequence). V lost 4 bases to trimming and J lost 0 bases; unmatched junction nucleotides: 9.

The chain has TRBV28 and TRBJ2-5, with 13 nucleotides matching TRBD2. The CDR3 extends over 18 amino acids. J was trimmed by 2 bases and V by 4 bases; bases with no gene match: 10. The germline CDR1 and CDR2 sequences are MDHEN and SYDVKM. The CDR3 loop reads CASSSSRTSGRSQETQYF. In DNA, the CDR3 is TGTGCCAGCAGTTCTTCCCGGACTAGCGGGAGATCTCAAGAGACCCAGTACTTC.

For the CDR3, the DNA is TGTGCCAGCAGCATTGGGACAGTCGGGGCCTTTAGGGGCTACACCTTC. Its translation is CASSIGTVGAFRGYTF. This rearrangement joins TRBV28 to TRBJ1-2; 7 positions match TRBD1. The germline gives CDR1 MDHEN, CDR2 SYDVKM. This CDR3 region has 16 residues. J lost 8 bases, V lost 6 bases, and 18 bases had no gene match.

This rearrangement joins TRBV6-1 to TRBJ2-3; 9 bases fit TRBD2. Germline V CDR1 and CDR2: MNHNS, SASEGT. The CDR3 sequence is 14 residues long. The V segment lost 6 bases and the J segment 3 bases; nucleotides outside the gene matches: 4. CDR3 loop: CASRKGLATDTQYF. CDR3 DNA: TGTGCCAGCAGGAAAGGACTAGCGACAGATACGCAGTATTTT.

The gene calls are TRBV27 and TRBJ2-3, with TRBD1 as a possible D gene (6 bases). Trimming left V 5 bases short and J 6 bases short, with 18 bases between. Germline loops: CDR1 MNHEY, CDR2 SMNVEV (reference sequence). The CDR3 totals 15 residues. CDR3 sequence reads: CASSPGQIILDTQYF. The CDR3, as DNA: TGTGCCAGCAGTCCCGGACAGATTATTCTTGATACGCAGTATTTT.

The chain has TRBV7-3 and TRBJ2-1; maybe TRBD2 (5 bases). Trimming stripped 1 base from V and 6 bases from J, with 16 bases between. The CDR3 sequence is 16 residues long. From germline, CDR1 is SGHTA and CDR2 FQGTGA. In DNA, the CDR3 is TGTGCCAGCAGCTTAAGAGGGTCCTTGCCTATCAATGAGCAGTTCTTC. Residues: CASSLRGSLPINEQFF. The full variable domain, completed using reference TRBV7-3 and TRBJ2-1, is GAGVSQTPSNKVTEKGKYVELRCDPISGHTALYWYRQSLGQGPEFLIYFQGTGAADDSGLPNDRFFAVRPEGSVSTLKIQRTERGDSAVYLCASSLRGSLPINEQFFGPGTRLTVL.

This sequence joins TRBV10-1 and TRBJ2-7; no firm D call. Germline V lookup: CDR1 WNHNN, CDR2 SYGVQD (reference sequence). V dropped 0 bases and J dropped 0 bases, with 9 bases sitting between them. This CDR3 has 15 amino acids. Here the CDR3 reads CASSESRSGSYEQYF. In DNA form, the CDR3 reads TGCGCCAGCAGTGAGTCTAGGAGTGGCTCCTACGAGCAGTACTTC.

The rearrangement links TRBV29-1 to TRBJ2-7, with no clear D. The V end lost 5 bases, the J end lost 2 bases, and 10 bases lay between the germline ends. The germline V gene has CDR1 SQVTM and CDR2 ANQGSEA. CDR3 length: 12 amino acids. The CDR3 region has the DNA TGCAGCGTTACTGCCAACCCCTACGAGCAGTACTTC. Translating gives CSVTANPYEQYF.

V and J are TRBV29-1 and TRBJ2-7, with 11 bases fitting TRBD2. This CDR3 has 13 residues. Germline V gene data show CDR1 as SQVTM and CDR2 as ANQGSEA. V lost 3 bases and J lost 3; bases outside the gene matches: 1. Here the CDR3 reads CSVDLAGGYEQYF. The CDR3 region has the DNA TGCAGCGTTGATCTAGCGGGAGGCTACGAGCAGTACTTC.